What follows is one TCR beta chain and its context. Deletions cut 4 bases from V and 5 bases from J, with 9 bases between. The CDR3 spans 13 residues. In germline, CDR1 is LGHDT, CDR2 YNNKEL (reference sequence). The entry originates in a study of blood T cell repertoires in COVID-19. The wider study: Sample material is recorded as cDNA or gDNA derived from T cells, B-cell-depleted T cells, or PBMCs.

As processed by the authors: From reference gene primer amplification, estimates of nucleated cell counts were derived. Sequenced by immunoSEQ multiplex PCR; TCRdb stores in-frame clones only, minus some. V, J and clone size are those of that table, while D and trimming were read from the DNA. The sample lists 150,000 to 200,000 clones; approximately 77% were seen once. The sample was peripheral blood. This TCR was sampled from a woman older than 75 with active or convalescent COVID-19. This rearrangement joins TRBV3-1 (or the pseudogene TRBV3-2) to TRBJ2-1; the D gene is possibly TRBD1 (6 bases). CDR3 sequence: CASSPNRDNEQFF. For the CDR3, the DNA is TGTGCCAGCAGCCCGAACAGGGACAATGAGCAGTTCTTC.